This record looks at one TCR beta chain sequence and its context. The sample comes from a study of blood T cell repertoires in COVID-19. Trimming removed 4 bases from V and 6 bases from J, with 18 bases in between. The CDR3 length is 15 residues. Per germline, CDR1 SGHTA and CDR2 FQGTGA. Profiling relied on immunoSEQ multiplex PCR, and the TCRdb table lists in-frame clones only, not all of them. The table lists 130,000 or so clones, roughly 80% of them singletons. This sequence joins TRBV7-3 and TRBJ1-2, with D possibly being TRBD1 (6 bases). This TCR was recovered from a man aged 50-59 years who had recovered from COVID-19. Sequences were obtained from PBMCs or T cells enriched from blood (not recorded which). The CDR3 DNA reads as TGTGCCAGCAGCTCCCAAAAAACGGGACACCATGGCTACACCTTC. This gives the protein CASSSQKTGHHGYTF.